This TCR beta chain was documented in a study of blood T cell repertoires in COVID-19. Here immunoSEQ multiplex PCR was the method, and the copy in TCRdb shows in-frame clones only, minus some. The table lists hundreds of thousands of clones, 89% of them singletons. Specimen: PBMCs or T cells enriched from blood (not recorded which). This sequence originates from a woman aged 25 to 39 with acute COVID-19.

The CDR3, as DNA: TGTGCCAGCAGTTCCAGGGGCAAACTGGAAAAACTGTTTTTT. This sequence encodes CASSSRGKLEKLFF. The chain carries TRBV6-5 and TRBJ1-4, with a tentative D call TRBD1 (6 bases). Trimming shortened V by 4 bases and J by 8 bases, and 14 bases separated the two germline ends. The CDR3 runs to 14 residues. Germline CDR1 reads MNHEY; CDR2 reads SVGAGI.